The 3 T cell receptor beta chains below all came from one sample that was sequenced in a study of T-cell memory formation after mild COVID-19. TCRdb independently ran MiXCR on the 5' RACE reads; one entry per CDR3 protein. The data show 350,000 or so distinct CDR3 sequences, more than 20% seen once. The sequencing input was PBMCs or a T cell subset sorted from them (not recorded which). The origin of the receptors is an adult woman who had mild COVID-19 (a few samples of this study predate the infection). Cell type and time point are not known.

V and J are TRBV12-3 or TRBV12-4 and TRBJ2-7; TRBD1 agrees at 8 bases. The CDR3 consists of 14 residues. Trimming removed 1 base from V and 3 bases from J; junction bases left unmatched: 2. The CDR3 loop reads CASSLVGTGYEQYF. The CDR3 DNA is TGTGCCAGCAGTTTAGTTGGGACAGGCTACGAGCAGTACTTC.

This clonotype was seen more than once but under ten times. The chain joins TRBV12-3 or TRBV12-4 to TRBJ2-7; the match to TRBD2 covers 9 bases. The CDR3 runs to 16 residues. Trimming took 5 bases from V and 3 from J; bases not matched to a gene: 11. The CDR3 spells CASSHRTSVGHYEQYF. As DNA, the CDR3 is TGTGCCAGCAGTCATCGGACTAGCGTCGGACACTACGAGCAGTACTTC.

The J gene is TRBJ2-7, the V gene TRBV6-2 or TRBV6-3; D unresolved. The V end was cut by 6 bases, the J end by 0 bases, with 9 bases between. The CDR3 spans 13 residues. Germline V gene sequence: CDR1 MNHEY, CDR2 SVGEGT. The CDR3 nucleotides are TGTGCCAGCAGAGTGACGGGCTCCTACGAGCAGTACTTC. It is translated as CASRVTGSYEQYF.